The next 2 T cell receptor beta chains were all read from a single sample in a study of shared clonotypes between healthy human individuals. Clones were read by immunoSEQ multiplex PCR, and TCRdb kept only the in-frame ones, dropping some. The table lists 2 million to 2.5 million clones, approximately 96% of them singletons, with roughly 0.13% in the top ten. Sequencing was done on a sample of naive CD4+ T cells sorted from blood. Subset described: CD45RA+ positively selected. These receptors originate from a young man in good health.

This sequence joins TRBV5-1 and TRBJ2-7, with 9 bases identical to TRBD2. This CDR3 comprises 15 residues. V lost 2 bases to trimming and J lost 2 bases; unmatched junction nucleotides: 5. Germline CDR1 is SGHRS and CDR2 is YFSETQ. CDR3 in amino acids: CASSFSAGGPYEQYF. Here the CDR3 DNA reads TGCGCCAGCAGCTTCTCAGCGGGAGGCCCCTACGAGCAGTACTTC.

The J gene is TRBJ1-4, the V gene TRBV6-6; 7 nucleotides line up with TRBD1. The CDR3 has 16 amino acids. The V segment lost 5 bases and the J segment 8 bases; nucleotides outside the gene matches: 14. Germline assignment: CDR1 MNHNY and CDR2 SVGAGI (reference sequence). CDR3 nucleotide sequence: TGTGCCAGCAGTCCCCTCGCCGACAGGGTTGACGAAAAACTGTTTTTT. Amino acids: CASSPLADRVDEKLFF.